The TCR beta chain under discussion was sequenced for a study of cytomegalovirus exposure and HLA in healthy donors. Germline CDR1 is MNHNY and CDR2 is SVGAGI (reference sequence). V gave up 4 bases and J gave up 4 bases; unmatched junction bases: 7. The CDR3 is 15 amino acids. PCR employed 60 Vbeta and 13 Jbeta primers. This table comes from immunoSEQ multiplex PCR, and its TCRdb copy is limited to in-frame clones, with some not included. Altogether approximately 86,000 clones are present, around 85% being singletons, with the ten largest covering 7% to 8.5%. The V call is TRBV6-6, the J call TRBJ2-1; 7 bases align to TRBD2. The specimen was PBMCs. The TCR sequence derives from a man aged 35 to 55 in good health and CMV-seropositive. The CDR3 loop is CASSSGLESYNEQFF. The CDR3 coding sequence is TGTGCCAGCAGTTCAGGACTAGAAAGTTACAATGAGCAGTTCTTC.